This T cell receptor beta chain comes out of a study of blood T cell repertoires in COVID-19. At the level of the study: Material from acute and convalescent COVID-19 was sourced from the United States, Italy and Spain.

Germline trimming cut 4 bases from V and 5 bases from J; bases unmatched to any gene: 9. This CDR3 is built from 15 residues. Germline CDR1 KGHSH, CDR2 LQKENI. Seattle participants joined during active infection and were tracked over time. Study processing details: The assay estimated nucleated cells by amplifying reference gene primers. The table came from immunoSEQ multiplex PCR; TCRdb's copy has only in-frame clones and leaves some out. The V and J calls and clone size come from that table; D and trimming were worked out from the DNA. Of some 300,000 clones listed, 85% to 90% are singletons. The sequenced sample consisted of peripheral blood. The V gene is TRBV18, the J gene TRBJ1-2; 8 bases align to TRBD1. The TCR sequence derives from a woman aged 45-65 years with COVID-19, enrolled during active disease. The CDR3 bases are TGTGCCAGCTCACGACGGACAGGGAATGGGTATGGCTACACCTTC. Its translation: CASSRRTGNGYGYTF.